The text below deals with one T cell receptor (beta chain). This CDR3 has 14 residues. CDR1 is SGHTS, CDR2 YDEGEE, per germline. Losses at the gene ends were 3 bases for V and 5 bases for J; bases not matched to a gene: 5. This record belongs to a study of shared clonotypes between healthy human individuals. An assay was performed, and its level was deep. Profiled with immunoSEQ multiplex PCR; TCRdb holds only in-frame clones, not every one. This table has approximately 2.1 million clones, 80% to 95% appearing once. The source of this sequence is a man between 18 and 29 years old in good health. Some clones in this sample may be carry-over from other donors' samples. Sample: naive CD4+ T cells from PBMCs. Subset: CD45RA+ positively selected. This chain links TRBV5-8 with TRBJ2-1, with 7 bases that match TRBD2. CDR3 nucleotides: TGTGCCAGCAGCTACGGGACTAAGAACAATGAGCAGTTCTTC. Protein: CASSYGTKNNEQFF. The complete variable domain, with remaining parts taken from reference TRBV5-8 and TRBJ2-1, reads EAGVTQSPTHLIKTRGQQATLRCSPISGHTSVYWYQQALGLGLQFLLWYDEGEERNRGNFPPRFSGRQFPNYSSELNVNALELEDSALYLCASSYGTKNNEQFFGPGTRLTVL.